These 32 T cell receptor beta chains were all obtained from the same sample, sequenced in a study of control samples from healthy donors and cancer patients. Clones were sequenced by immunoSEQ multiplex PCR, and TCRdb holds only the in-frame ones, with some missing. This sample has 100,000 to 150,000 clones, with about 90% found just once. Sequencing was carried out using blood. These receptors were obtained from a woman between 50 and 59 years old in good health.

This clone was seen a handful of times. V is TRBV2 and J is TRBJ2-7, with 10 positions matching TRBD2. Germline V gives CDR1 SNHLY, CDR2 FYNNEI. J gave up 6 bases and V 7 bases, and 6 bases lay outside the gene matches. The CDR3 consists of 13 residues. As DNA, the CDR3 is TGTGCCAGCACCGGGACTAGCGTTGGCGAGCAGTACTTC. Its translation is CASTGTSVGEQYF.

The table lists this clone with a count of one. The V and J genes are TRBV25-1 and TRBJ1-5, with D possibly being TRBD1 (5 bases). The CDR3 is 17 amino acids. The V end was cut by 6 bases, the J end by 4 bases, with 22 bases between. CDR1 is MGHDK, CDR2 SYGVNS, per germline. In nucleotides, the CDR3 is TGTGCCAGCAGCAGACTCCCTCCCAGGGTTCTTAATCAGCCCCAGCATTTT. This sequence encodes CASSRLPPRVLNQPQHF.

The genes are TRBV29-1 and TRBJ2-7; D may be TRBD1 (5 bases). V lost 3 bases to trimming and J lost 2 bases, with 11 bases between them. The V gene's germline CDR1 is SQVTM and CDR2 ANQGSEA. This CDR3 has 13 amino acids. The CDR3 region is CSVERRGTYEQYF. Here the CDR3 DNA reads TGCAGCGTTGAGAGAAGGGGAACCTACGAGCAGTACTTC.

Turning to this clone: An end of the junction does not agree with germline; a read error may underlie this. This specimen includes other DNA sequences encoding the same CDR3. The rearrangement uses TRBV5-1 and TRBJ2-3; a weak D match, TRBD1 (6 bases). There are 14 residues in the CDR3. Germline V CDR1 and CDR2: SGHRS, YFSETQ. This chain's CDR3 is CASSLVQGPDTQYF. CDR3 DNA: TGCGCCAGTAGCTTGGTACAGGGACCAGATACGCAGTATTTT.

The chain combines TRBV28 with TRBJ1-1; D not certain. Trimming cost V 6 bases and J 8 bases, with 22 bases left between them. Germline CDR1 reads MDHEN; CDR2 reads SYDVKM. The CDR3 spans 15 residues. CDR3 in DNA: TGTGCCAGCAGCCAACCATTCATTGGGGAGCCAGAAGCTTTCTTT. Protein: CASSQPFIGEPEAFF.

The chain is built from TRBV24-1 and TRBJ2-3, with D perhaps TRBD2 (6 bases). V was pared by 11 bases and J by 1 base, with 18 bases between. Germline CDR1 is KGHDR and CDR2 is SFDVKD. This CDR3 is built from 15 residues. The DNA for the CDR3 is TGTGCCAACACTGCCCGCGGGGTCCGCACAGATACGCAGTATTTT. Amino acids: CANTARGVRTDTQYF.

This chain links TRBV29-1 with TRBJ2-2, with TRBD2 matching 11 bases. The CDR3 contains 16 residues. V trimming: 4 bases; J trimming: 5 bases; junction bases outside the gene matches: 9. In germline, CDR1 is SQVTM, CDR2 ANQGSEA. CDR3 DNA sequence: TGCAGCGTTGTAGCGGGGGGGCCTTTAAAGACCGGGGAGCTGTTTTTT. It yields the protein CSVVAGGPLKTGELFF.

The chain recombines TRBV6-1 with TRBJ1-2; D is ambiguous. Per the germline V gene, CDR1 is MNHNS and CDR2 is SASEGT. V lost 3 bases and J lost 4, with 9 bases in between. The CDR3 extends over 13 amino acids. The CDR3 region has the DNA TGTGCCAGCAGTGACAGCACACCCTATGGCTACACCTTC. It codes for CASSDSTPYGYTF.

This chain connects TRBV4-1 to TRBJ2-6, with 8 nucleotides matching TRBD1. Germline loops: CDR1 MGHRA, CDR2 YSYEKL. Losses at the gene ends were 0 bases for V and 2 bases for J; bases not matched to a gene: 3. CDR3 size: 17 residues. CDR3 nucleotide sequence: TGCGCCAGCAGCCAAGAAACAGGGGGACCTGGGGCCAACGTCCTGACTTTC. Amino acid sequence: CASSQETGGPGANVLTF.

The chain recombines TRBV29-1 with TRBJ1-1, with D perhaps matching TRBD1 (5 bases). The CDR3 totals 11 residues. The germline V gene has CDR1 SQVTM and CDR2 ANQGSEA. V was pared by 5 bases and J by 3 bases, with 7 bases between. The CDR3 protein is CSVSGYTEAFF. The CDR3 nucleotides are TGCAGCGTTTCAGGGTACACTGAAGCTTTCTTT.

The rearrangement uses TRBV30 and TRBJ1-4; 7 nucleotides match TRBD1. The J segment lost 8 bases and the V segment lost 2 bases, leaving 11 bases of the junction unmatched. Germline V CDR1 and CDR2: GTSNPN, SVGIG (reference sequence). The length of the CDR3 is 15 residues. CDR3 residues: CAWSPKGARGEKLFF. Written as DNA, the CDR3 is TGTGCCTGGAGTCCGAAGGGGGCCCGGGGGGAAAAACTGTTTTTT.

The chain links TRBV18 to TRBJ1-1; possibly TRBD1 for D (6 bases). Germline CDR1 and CDR2: KGHSH and LQKENI. V shed 0 bases and J shed 0 bases, with 11 bases lying between them. The CDR3 loop spans 16 amino acids. The CDR3 bases are TGTGCCAGCTCACCACCTTGGGGGCCGATGAACACTGAAGCTTTCTTT. It translates to CASSPPWGPMNTEAFF.

Only a few counts were recorded for this clone. Other nucleotide sequences from this sample produce the same CDR3. The rearrangement uses TRBV5-6 and TRBJ2-7; D gene unclear. V was pared by 0 bases and J by 0 bases, with 1 base between. The CDR3 loop spans 12 amino acids. Germline V CDR1 and CDR2: SGHDT, YYEEEE. CDR3 amino acids: CASSLASYEQYF. The CDR3 bases are TGTGCCAGCAGCTTGGCCTCCTACGAGCAGTACTTC.

V gene TRBV7-9 combines with J gene TRBJ1-2; 9 nucleotides agree with TRBD1. CDR3 length equals 14 residues. V lost 1 base and J lost 8; bases outside the gene matches: 5. The germline V gene encodes CDR1 SEHNR and CDR2 FQNEAQ (reference sequence). CDR3 DNA sequence: TGTGCCAGCAGCTTAGTTGGGACAGGGAGAGGCTACACCTTC. It yields the protein CASSLVGTGRGYTF.

The genes are TRBV11-2 and TRBJ1-1, with 7 bases that match TRBD1. V dropped 2 bases and J dropped 1; count of bases not matched to a gene: 1. The CDR3 is 14 residues long. Germline loops: CDR1 SGHAT, CDR2 FQNNGV. CDR3 sequence (DNA): TGTGCCAGCAGCTTACGGACAGGGAACACTGAAGCTTTCTTT. Amino acids: CASSLRTGNTEAFF.

This chain joins TRBV19 and TRBJ2-3; 8 positions match TRBD2. The germline gives CDR1 LNHDA, CDR2 SQIVND (reference sequence). Losses at the gene ends were 2 bases for V and 3 bases for J; bases not matched to a gene: 4. The CDR3 has 15 residues. CDR3: CASSIMAGGTDTQYF. CDR3 nucleotides: TGTGCCAGTAGTATAATGGCGGGGGGAACAGATACGCAGTATTTT.

For this clone: Other DNA sequences in the sample encode the same CDR3. The chain combines TRBV4-1 with TRBJ1-2; no definite D call. Germline V gene data show CDR1 as MGHRA and CDR2 as YSYEKL. Between the trimmed V and J ends, which lost 4 bases and 8 bases, there was a span of 14 bases. The CDR3 length is 13 residues. CDR3 coding DNA: TGCGCCAGCAGCCCGTTACTACAGAGGGGCTACACCTTC. Its translation: CASSPLLQRGYTF.

This clone was recorded only once. The chain is built from TRBV6-5 and TRBJ1-2; D perhaps matches TRBD1 (5 bases). CDR1 MNHEY and CDR2 SVGAGI come from the germline V gene. Trimming removed 6 bases at V and 5 bases at J, with 13 bases between. The CDR3 is made up of 13 amino acids. The CDR3 DNA is TGTGCCAGCAGCCGGGGACCGGCATATGGCTACACCTTC. Protein: CASSRGPAYGYTF.

The V call is TRBV7-9, the J call TRBJ1-4; D not certain. The germline gives CDR1 SEHNR, CDR2 FQNEAQ (reference sequence). Trimming pared 5 bases from V and 4 bases from J, leaving 11 bases between. The CDR3 totals 14 residues. This CDR3 is CASSATGYNEKLFF. The CDR3 DNA reads as TGTGCCAGCAGCGCTACGGGGTATAATGAAAAACTGTTTTTT.

A single count supports this clone. The rearrangement joins TRBV25-1 to TRBJ1-3, with 8 bases identical to TRBD1. The CDR3 contains 14 residues. The ends lost 8 bases at V and 0 bases at J; junction bases unmatched: 3. Germline CDR1 and CDR2: MGHDK and SYGVNS. CDR3 DNA: TGTGCCAGCGGACAGGGTAGCTCTGGAAACACCATATATTTT. It yields the protein CASGQGSSGNTIYF.

This clone was counted only a few times. The genes are TRBV11-3 and TRBJ2-1; D perhaps matches TRBD2 (5 bases). The CDR3 sequence is 16 residues long. The V gene's germline CDR1 is SGHNT and CDR2 YENEEA. Trimming left V 0 bases short and J 7 bases short, with 16 bases between. This CDR3 reads CASSLEATGSGNEQFF. As DNA, the CDR3 is TGTGCCAGCAGCTTAGAAGCCACGGGGTCCGGGAATGAGCAGTTCTTC.

The J gene is TRBJ2-3, the V gene TRBV7-8; 9 positions match TRBD2. Germline CDR1 and CDR2: SGHVS and FQNEAQ. CDR3 size: 15 residues. The junction had 2 bases not matched to a gene; V was cut back by 1 base and J by 3 bases. DNA of the CDR3: TGTGCCAGCAGCTTAGATAGCGGGAGAACAGATACGCAGTATTTT. Translation gives CASSLDSGRTDTQYF. The full variable domain, with the rest looked up from reference TRBV7-8 and TRBJ2-3, is GAGVSQSPRYKVAKRGQDVALRCDPISGHVSLFWYQQALGQGPEFLTYFQNEAQLDKSGLPSDRFFAERPEGSVSTLKIQRTQQEDSAVYLCASSLDSGRTDTQYFGPGTRLTVL.

The chain couples TRBV28 to TRBJ2-3, with D possibly being TRBD2 (5 bases). Germline CDR1 reads MDHEN; CDR2 reads SYDVKM. The CDR3 sequence is 12 residues long. V lost 5 bases to trimming and J lost 7 bases, with 10 bases between them. CDR3 sequence (DNA): TGTGCCAGCAGTCTGGACGGGAATACGCAGTATTTT. It encodes CASSLDGNTQYF.

The chain couples TRBV7-8 to TRBJ2-1; TRBD1 aligns across 7 bases. The CDR3 is 14 amino acids. The trim removed 2 bases at V and 5 bases at J, leaving 3 bases unmatched. Germline-derived CDR1 and CDR2 are SGHVS and FQNEAQ. The CDR3: CASSLRDSHNEQFF. The CDR3 coding sequence is TGTGCCAGCAGCTTAAGGGACAGCCACAATGAGCAGTTCTTC.

The rearrangement joins TRBV30 to TRBJ1-4; D is ambiguous. This CDR3 spans 14 amino acids. Trimming took off 4 bases at V and 0 bases at J, with 9 bases between the two ends. Germline loops: CDR1 GTSNPN, CDR2 SVGIG (reference sequence). The CDR3 nucleotides are TGTGCCTGGAAGCGGACTCCAACTAATGAAAAACTGTTTTTT. Amino acid sequence: CAWKRTPTNEKLFF. The full variable domain, with the rest looked up from reference TRBV30 and TRBJ1-4, is SQTIHQWPATLVQPVGSPLSLECTVEGTSNPNLYWYRQAAGRGLQLLFYSVGIGQISSEVPQNLSASRPQDRQFILSSKKLLLSDSGFYLCAWKRTPTNEKLFFGSGTQLSVL.

This chain connects TRBV15 to TRBJ2-3, with D unresolved. The ends were cut back, 0 bases at V and 2 bases at J, with 12 bases in the middle. Germline V gives CDR1 LNHNV, CDR2 YYDKDF (reference sequence). CDR3 length: 16 residues. CDR3 DNA sequence: TGTGCCACCAGCAGAGATAGGGCTCTTATCACAGATACGCAGTATTTT. Translation gives CATSRDRALITDTQYF. The full variable domain, in which reference TRBV15 and TRBJ2-3 provide the parts outside the CDR3, is DAMVIQNPRYQVTQFGKPVTLSCSQTLNHNVMYWYQQKSSQAPKLLFHYYDKDFNNEADTPDNFQSRRPNTSFCFLDIRSPGLGDTAMYLCATSRDRALITDTQYFGPGTRLTVL.

V and J are TRBV7-9 and TRBJ2-7, with D possibly called TRBD1 or TRBD2 (7 bases each). This CDR3 is built from 15 residues. Germline loops: CDR1 SEHNR, CDR2 FQNEAQ (reference sequence). Deletions cut 4 bases from V and 7 bases from J, with 20 bases between. Here the CDR3 reads CASSSTRGGPREQYF. As DNA, the CDR3 is TGTGCCAGCAGCTCAACCAGGGGGGGTCCTCGGGAGCAGTACTTC.

The chain links TRBV2 to TRBJ2-7; 9 bases align to TRBD1. This CDR3 has 12 amino acids. CDR1 SNHLY and CDR2 FYNNEI come from the germline V gene. With V trimmed by 7 bases and J by 9 bases, 7 bases remained unmatched. CDR3 loop: CASIDRGSRQYF. The DNA of the CDR3 is TGTGCCAGCATTGACAGGGGGAGCAGGCAGTACTTC. The complete variable domain, with remaining parts taken from reference TRBV2 and TRBJ2-7, reads EPEVTQTPSHQVTQMGQEVILRCVPISNHLYFYWYRQILGQKVEFLVSFYNNEISEKSEIFDDQFSVERPDGSNFTLKIRSTKLEDSAMYFCASIDRGSRQYFGPGTRLTVT.

This chain uses TRBV27 with TRBJ2-7, with TRBD2 identical over 11 bases. This CDR3 spans 16 amino acids. The V gene end was trimmed by 4 bases and the J gene end by 3 bases; junction bases not matched to a gene: 8. Germline values: CDR1 MNHEY, CDR2 SMNVEV (reference sequence). DNA for the CDR3: TGTGCCAGCAGTTCCTCCGGGACTAGCGGTCTCTACGAGCAGTACTTC. Its protein product is CASSSSGTSGLYEQYF.

This chain's CDR3 is CASSPKARDSPLHF. The CDR3 DNA sequence: TGTGCCAGCAGCCCTAAGGCTCGGGATTCACCCCTCCACTTT. The chain combines TRBV3-1 (or the pseudogene TRBV3-2) with TRBJ1-6, with unresolved D. Germline CDR1 is LGHDT and CDR2 is YNNKEL (reference sequence). The V end lost 4 bases, the J end lost 8 bases, and 12 bases lay between the germline ends. This CDR3 is 14 amino acids long.

In this sample, this clone turned up once. The chain recombines TRBV6-1 with TRBJ2-1; D unclear. Germline V lookup: CDR1 MNHNS, CDR2 SASEGT. The germline V and J ends were trimmed by 4 bases and 0 bases, with 13 bases remaining between them. CDR3 length: 16 amino acids. CDR3 bases: TGTGCCAGCAGTGTGCTAAGAAAAAGCTCCTACAATGAGCAGTTCTTC. It codes for CASSVLRKSSYNEQFF.

The CDR3 sequence: CASSIGFRGEQYF. The CDR3 DNA is TGTGCCAGCAGTATTGGCTTTAGGGGCGAGCAGTACTTC. This sequence joins TRBV2 and TRBJ2-7; perhaps TRBD1 as D (5 bases). Trimming took 5 bases from V and 6 from J, leaving 14 bases between them. From germline, CDR1 is SNHLY and CDR2 FYNNEI. CDR3 size: 13 residues.